This T cell receptor (beta chain) stems from a study of cytomegalovirus exposure and HLA in healthy donors. About the study: An early release of data contained roughly 90 million unique TCRs, which came from HLA-typed donors. Study results and caveats: A list of 150 to 200 TCR beta chains associated with cytomegalovirus was given. Presence/absence results assume similar sequencing depth per donor, which may not hold.

The PCR had 60 Vbeta and 13 Jbeta primers. Repertoires were generated with immunoSEQ multiplex PCR, while TCRdb's copy carries only in-frame clones and drops some. The sample has about 250,000 clones, roughly 70% seen once. Turning to this clone: Its antigen is undetermined.

This TCR was sampled from a female donor in good health and CMV-seronegative. Input material: PBMCs.

As DNA, the CDR3 is TGTGCCAGCAGCTTGGGGTTTTCCGGGGAGTGGACCTACAATGAGCAGTTCTTC. Its translation is CASSLGFSGEWTYNEQFF. The chain carries TRBV5-6 and TRBJ2-1; a possible D gene is TRBD2 (5 bases). The CDR3 is made up of 18 amino acids. V was cut by 0 bases and J by 2 bases, with 18 bases left in between. The germline V gene encodes CDR1 SGHDT and CDR2 YYEEEE.